These 8 T cell receptor beta chains were sequenced from one sample in a study of early T cells in non-severe SARS-CoV-2 infection. TCRdb reprocessed the 5' RACE reads via MiXCR and lists one record per CDR3 protein. The table shows approximately 33,000 distinct CDR3 sequences, with 5.3% occurring only once. What was sequenced was whole blood. Source of these receptors: an adult who was a healthcare worker with PCR-confirmed SARS-CoV-2 infection or an uninfected control (not recorded which).

A few counts support this clonotype. The rearrangement uses TRBV19 and TRBJ2-7, with TRBD2 matching over 11 bases. Germline V gives CDR1 LNHDA, CDR2 SQIVND (reference sequence). The CDR3 is 19 amino acids. V shed 6 bases and J 3 bases; nucleotides not matched to a gene: 19. In DNA, the CDR3 is TGTGCCAGTAGCGGGGAACTAGCGGGAGAGAAGGGGGCTTACTACGAGCAGTACTTC. Its translation is CASSGELAGEKGAYYEQYF.

By sample share, this clonotype is medium-sized. V is TRBV7-2 and J is TRBJ2-3; D ambiguous. Trimming cost V 2 bases and J 1 base, with 19 bases left between them. CDR3 length: 18 amino acids. CDR1 is SGHTA, CDR2 FQGNSA, per germline. The CDR3, as DNA: TGTGCCAGCAGCTTATCGGTTCCTAACTGGCTACGCACAGATACGCAGTATTTT. This encodes CASSLSVPNWLRTDTQYF.

This clonotype was seen repeatedly, ten times or more. V usage is TRBV12-3 or TRBV12-4 and J usage is TRBJ2-2, with TRBD1 as a possible D gene (6 bases). This CDR3 has 14 amino acids. V lost 5 bases to trimming and J lost 2 bases, with 9 bases between them. CDR3 bases: TGTGCCAGCAGTCAACAGGGAAACACCGGGGAGCTGTTTTTT. This translates into CASSQQGNTGELFF.

The sample holds many counts of this clonotype. The chain is built from TRBV10-1 and TRBJ2-3; 14 bases agree with TRBD2. This CDR3 is built from 15 residues. V dropped 7 bases and J dropped 7; count of bases not matched to a gene: 7. CDR1 is WNHNN and CDR2 is SYGVQD in the germline V gene (reference sequence). The CDR3 spells CASIAGTSGSHTQYF. In DNA form, the CDR3 reads TGCGCCAGCATTGCCGGGACTAGCGGGAGTCATACGCAGTATTTT.

This clonotype was recorded many times. The V and J genes are TRBV10-3 and TRBJ2-5; 9 bases are a match to TRBD2. The CDR3 totals 15 residues. Trimming at V came to 4 bases and at J to 7 bases, leaving 10 bases not matched to a gene. Germline CDR1 ENHRY, CDR2 SYGVKD. The CDR3 nucleotides are TGTGCCATCAGTGTTCAGCGGGGGGCCCCGCCGACCCAGTACTTC. Translated: CAISVQRGAPPTQYF.

Many counts were recorded for this clonotype. The V call is TRBV27, the J call TRBJ2-7, with D possibly matching TRBD2 (6 bases). The CDR3 is 14 amino acids. Per germline, CDR1 MNHEY and CDR2 SMNVEV (reference sequence). V lost 8 bases, J lost 5 bases, and 19 bases lay in between. CDR3 sequence reads: CASSTRRGGNEQYF. CDR3 DNA sequence: TGTGCCAGCTCCACAAGGCGCGGCGGGAACGAGCAGTACTTC.

This clonotype occurred many times. The CDR3 spells CSARDLAGRSPNEQFF. In DNA form, the CDR3 reads TGCAGTGCTAGAGATCTAGCGGGGAGGAGTCCCAATGAGCAGTTCTTC. V is TRBV20-1 and J is TRBJ2-1; 9 nucleotides align to TRBD2. The V gene's germline CDR1 is DFQATT and CDR2 SNEGSKA (reference sequence). The CDR3 contains 16 residues. Germline trimming cut 0 bases from V and 6 bases from J; bases unmatched to any gene: 9.

This clonotype was found many times. The chain carries TRBV29-1 and TRBJ2-5; a weak D match, TRBD2 (5 bases). This CDR3 is built from 13 residues. Trimming stripped 3 bases from V and 5 bases from J, with 13 bases between. Germline V gives CDR1 SQVTM, CDR2 ANQGSEA. CDR3 nucleotide sequence: TGCAGCGTTGAGAGGGCGGGTCGGGAGACCCAGTACTTC. Translating it yields CSVERAGRETQYF.